A single sample is the source of the 22 T cell receptor beta chains below, sequenced in a study of cytomegalovirus exposure and HLA in healthy donors. Generated by immunoSEQ multiplex PCR, the TCRdb table keeps only in-frame clones and is missing some. The data hold tens of thousands of clones, with around 93% observed a single time. Sequencing was performed on PBMCs. The receptor source for this set is a man aged 18 to 30 in good health and CMV-seronegative.

This chain connects TRBV19 to TRBJ2-7, with 7 bases identical to TRBD1. The CDR3 is 16 residues long. The V segment lost 9 bases and the J segment 3 bases; nucleotides outside the gene matches: 17. Germline-derived CDR1 and CDR2 are LNHDA and SQIVND (reference sequence). In nucleotides, the CDR3 is TGTGCCAGCACCTCTAGGGACGGGACAGATCTCTACGAGCAGTACTTC. Its translation is CASTSRDGTDLYEQYF.

The CDR3 DNA reads as TGTGCCAGCAGCTTCTCAGGTTTGAACACTGAAGCTTTCTTT. Translated, it gives CASSFSGLNTEAFF. The chain employs TRBV7-6 and TRBJ1-1, with D uncertain. This CDR3 has 14 residues. V dropped 3 bases and J dropped 0 bases, with 8 bases sitting between them. From germline, CDR1 is SGHVS and CDR2 FNYEAQ.

This rearrangement joins TRBV5-5 to TRBJ1-2, with D possibly TRBD1 on 6 matching bases. Germline CDR1 is SGHKS and CDR2 is YYEKEE (reference sequence). This CDR3 is built from 16 residues. Trimming pared 4 bases from V and 4 bases from J, leaving 20 bases between. CDR3 region: CASSPTVGGWPYGYTF. CDR3 sequence (DNA): TGTGCCAGCAGCCCAACCGTAGGGGGTTGGCCCTATGGCTACACCTTC.

DNA of the CDR3: TGTGCCAGCAGCCGGACTACAGCGGGGGCCAACGTCCTGACTTTC. Protein: CASSRTTAGANVLTF. The chain links TRBV4-2 to TRBJ2-6, with a possible D match to TRBD2 (6 bases). The CDR3 has 15 amino acids. Germline CDR1 LGHNA, CDR2 YNFKEQ. The ends were cut back, 4 bases at V and 4 bases at J, with 11 bases in the middle.

This clone has just one count. V and J are TRBV5-1 and TRBJ2-5, with D unclear. CDR1 is SGHRS, CDR2 YFSETQ, per germline. V lost 0 bases, J lost 10 bases, and 7 bases lay in between. The CDR3 consists of 11 residues. The CDR3 region is CASSLVGGQYF. CDR3 DNA: TGCGCCAGCAGCTTGGTTGGCGGCCAGTACTTC.

This chain uses TRBV27 with TRBJ1-1, with a weak D call TRBD1 (5 bases). Germline values: CDR1 MNHEY, CDR2 SMNVEV (reference sequence). Deletions cut 8 bases from V and 9 bases from J, with 25 bases between. There are 15 residues in the CDR3. The CDR3 region has the DNA TGTGCCAGCGGTTCTGTCGGACAAGGTGAAGTTAAAGCTTTCTTT. Translated: CASGSVGQGEVKAFF.

The chain is built from TRBV2 and TRBJ2-4; 10 bases match TRBD2. Germline CDR1 SNHLY, CDR2 FYNNEI. J was trimmed by 0 bases and V by 6 bases; bases with no gene match: 5. The CDR3 runs 16 residues. In nucleotides, the CDR3 is TGTGCCAGCAGGGTAGCGGGAGGATCAGCCAAAAACATTCAGTACTTC. It encodes CASRVAGGSAKNIQYF.

The rearrangement uses TRBV5-6 and TRBJ2-5; 9 bases fit TRBD1. The CDR3 sequence is 15 residues long. V lost 4 bases to trimming and J lost 4 bases; unmatched junction nucleotides: 8. From germline, CDR1 is SGHDT and CDR2 YYEEEE. The CDR3 DNA sequence: TGTGCCAGCAGCCACCGGACAGGGGACCGAGAGACCCAGTACTTC. Protein sequence: CASSHRTGDRETQYF.

This clone was observed once. The V call is TRBV1, the J call TRBJ1-1; the DNA was not compared with TRBD1, the D call given in the table. TRBV1 is listed as a pseudogene. This CDR3 contains 14 residues. This CDR3 reads CTSSQRDSCTEAFF. The CDR3 DNA reads as TGCACCAGCAGCCAACGGGACAGTTGTACTGAAGCTTTCTTT.

The chain carries TRBV5-8 and TRBJ2-1; D is ambiguous. CDR1 and CDR2 (germline): SGHTS, YDEGEE. The length of the CDR3 is 14 residues. Trimming removed 2 bases from V and 0 bases from J, with 6 bases in between. The CDR3 protein is CASSFRSSYNEQFF. DNA of the CDR3: TGTGCCAGCAGCTTCCGGAGCTCCTACAATGAGCAGTTCTTC.

This chain links TRBV6-5 with TRBJ2-3; a weak D match, TRBD2 (5 bases). Germline V gives CDR1 MNHEY, CDR2 SVGAGI. There are 15 residues in the CDR3. Trimming cost V 5 bases and J 3 bases, with 15 bases left between them. The CDR3 region is CASSTRRSRTDTQYF. The DNA of the CDR3 is TGTGCCAGCAGTACCCGGAGGAGTAGGACAGATACGCAGTATTTT.

The rearrangement joins TRBV20-1 to TRBJ2-5; D unclear. Germline V CDR1 and CDR2: DFQATT, SNEGSKA (reference sequence). V dropped 1 base and J dropped 6 bases, with 6 bases sitting between them. The CDR3 is made up of 11 amino acids. This CDR3 is CSARASQTQYF. As DNA, the CDR3 is TGCAGTGCTAGAGCTTCCCAGACCCAGTACTTC.

The V gene is TRBV2, the J gene TRBJ2-5; D might be TRBD2 (5 bases). The CDR3 is made up of 16 amino acids. The V gene lost 11 bases and the J gene lost 5 bases, with 27 bases spanning the gap. CDR1 SNHLY and CDR2 FYNNEI come from the germline V gene. CDR3 in amino acids: CASLRGAADWAETQYF. CDR3 in DNA: TGTGCCTCCCTGAGAGGAGCGGCCGATTGGGCGGAGACCCAGTACTTC.

The chain has TRBV6-5 and TRBJ1-2; tentative D call: TRBD1 (5 bases). V was pared by 6 bases and J by 3 bases, with 14 bases between. Germline CDR1 reads MNHEY; CDR2 reads SVGAGI. The CDR3 is 14 residues long. As DNA, the CDR3 is TGTGCCAGCAGCTATATCCCCAGGGACTATGGCTACACCTTC. Protein product: CASSYIPRDYGYTF.

The V gene is TRBV27, the J gene TRBJ2-1; 8 bases are shared with TRBD2. CDR3 length: 15 amino acids. V was clipped by 5 bases and J by 8 bases; unmatched bases: 11. Germline assignment: CDR1 MNHEY and CDR2 SMNVEV (reference sequence). The CDR3 coding sequence is TGTGCCAGCAGTAGCGGGACTAGGGGTTTAGATGAGCAGTTCTTC. It is translated as CASSSGTRGLDEQFF.

V and J are TRBV6-1 and TRBJ2-3, with D possibly being TRBD2 (6 bases). V lost 5 bases and J lost 6, with 18 bases in between. The CDR3 totals 15 residues. Germline values: CDR1 MNHNS, CDR2 SASEGT. DNA of the CDR3: TGTGCCAGCAGTTCCGGCGGGATGAATGTGGATACGCAGTATTTT. It yields the protein CASSSGGMNVDTQYF.

The chain joins TRBV9 to TRBJ1-1, with a possible D match to TRBD1 (6 bases). V dropped 3 bases and J dropped 4 bases, with 10 bases sitting between them. The CDR3 consists of 13 residues. CDR1 SGDLS and CDR2 YYNGEE come from the germline V gene. The CDR3 DNA follows: TGTGCCAGCAGCGCCGGACAGTCCACTGAAGCTTTCTTT. Its protein product is CASSAGQSTEAFF.

The V and J genes are TRBV28 and TRBJ2-7, with a weak D call TRBD1 (5 bases). CDR3 length equals 12 residues. Germline CDR1 MDHEN, CDR2 SYDVKM. CDR3 amino acids: CAAKGSGDEQYF. For the CDR3, the DNA is TGTGCTGCGAAGGGGTCTGGGGACGAGCAGTACTTC.

In DNA, the CDR3 is TGTGCCAGCAGCCCACTACCCAGCGGAGACACAGATACGCAGTATTTT. Protein product: CASSPLPSGDTDTQYF. The chain carries TRBV7-3 and TRBJ2-3, with a weak D call TRBD2 (5 bases). This CDR3 comprises 16 residues. The V end lost 5 bases, the J end lost 2 bases, and 17 bases lay between the germline ends. Germline lookup yields CDR1 SGHTA and CDR2 FQGTGA.

This clone showed up just once. This chain links TRBV4-3 with TRBJ2-2; no definite D call. CDR1 is LGHNA and CDR2 is YSLEER in the germline V gene. The V end was cut by 0 bases, the J end by 1 base, with 9 bases between. There are 16 residues in the CDR3. CDR3 in DNA: TGCGCCAGCAGCCAAGATCTGCTAGTGAACACCGGGGAGCTGTTTTTT. It translates to CASSQDLLVNTGELFF.

This clone was seen a single time. The J gene is TRBJ2-7, the V gene TRBV30; TRBD2 aligns across 7 bases. The germline V gene encodes CDR1 GTSNPN and CDR2 SVGIG (reference sequence). V lost 2 bases and J lost 2; bases outside the gene matches: 6. The length of the CDR3 is 14 residues. CDR3 region: CAWSSASGTYEQYF. DNA for the CDR3: TGTGCCTGGAGTTCGGCTAGCGGAACCTACGAGCAGTACTTC.

This clone was seen a few times. The genes are TRBV19 and TRBJ2-5; D is perhaps TRBD2 (5 bases). Germline V lookup: CDR1 LNHDA, CDR2 SQIVND (reference sequence). The CDR3 is 13 residues long. V was clipped by 6 bases and J by 4 bases, with 12 bases between them. The CDR3 nucleotides read TGTGCCAGTAGAGGACGGGGAGTAGAGACCCAGTACTTC. Protein sequence: CASRGRGVETQYF.